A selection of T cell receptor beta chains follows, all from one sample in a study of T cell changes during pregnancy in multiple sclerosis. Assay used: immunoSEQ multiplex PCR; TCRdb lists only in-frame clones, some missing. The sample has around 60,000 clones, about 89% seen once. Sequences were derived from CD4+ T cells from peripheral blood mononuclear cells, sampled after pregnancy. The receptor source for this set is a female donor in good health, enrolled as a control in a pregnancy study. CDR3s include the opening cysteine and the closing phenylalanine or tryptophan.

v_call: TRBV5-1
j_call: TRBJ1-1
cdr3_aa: CASSWGSGGNTEAFF

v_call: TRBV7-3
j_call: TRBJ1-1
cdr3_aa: CASSFGGRTEAFF

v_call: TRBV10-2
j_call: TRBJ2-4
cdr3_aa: CASSLDRAKGDIQYF

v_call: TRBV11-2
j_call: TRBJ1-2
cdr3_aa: CASSLGFSQGLDYTF

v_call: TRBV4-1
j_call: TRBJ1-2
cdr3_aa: CASSQDPGQSFYGYTF

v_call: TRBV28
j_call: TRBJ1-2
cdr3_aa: CASRSGNYGYTF

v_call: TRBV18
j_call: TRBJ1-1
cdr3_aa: CASSPYRPDTEAFF

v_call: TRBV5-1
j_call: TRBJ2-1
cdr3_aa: CASSLSQGGREQFF

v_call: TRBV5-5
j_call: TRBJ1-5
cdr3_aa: CASSLADINQPQHF

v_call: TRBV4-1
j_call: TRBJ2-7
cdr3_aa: CASSQQQGYEQYF

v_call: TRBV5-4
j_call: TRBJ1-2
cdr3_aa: CASSFWVRRDYGYTF

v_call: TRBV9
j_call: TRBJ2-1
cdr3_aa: CASSVGSDLSNNEQFF

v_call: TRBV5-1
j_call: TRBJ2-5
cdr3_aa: CASARRDSSYQETQYF

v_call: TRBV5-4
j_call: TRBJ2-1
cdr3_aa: CASSSASGGAPYNEQFF

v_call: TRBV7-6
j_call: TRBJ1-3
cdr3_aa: CASSSKGAGADSGNTIYF

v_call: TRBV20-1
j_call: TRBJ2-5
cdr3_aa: CSGQVQETQYF

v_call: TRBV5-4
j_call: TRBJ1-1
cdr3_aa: CASTIDRGNTEAFF

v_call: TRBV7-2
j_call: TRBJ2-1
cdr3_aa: CASSLILQGAGYNEQFF

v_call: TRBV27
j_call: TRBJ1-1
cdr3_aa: CASSFTSQGAEAFF

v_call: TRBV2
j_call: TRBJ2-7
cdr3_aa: CASRSGQTSYEQYF

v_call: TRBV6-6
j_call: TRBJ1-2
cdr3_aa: CASRGEGLNHGYTF

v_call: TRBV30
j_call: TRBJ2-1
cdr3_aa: CAWSGGTGWEFF

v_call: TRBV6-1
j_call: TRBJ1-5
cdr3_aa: CASRERTGPNQPQHF

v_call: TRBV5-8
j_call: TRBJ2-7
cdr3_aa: CASSLLRGSGEQYF

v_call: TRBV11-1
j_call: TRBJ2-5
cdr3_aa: CASSQNRGQETQYF

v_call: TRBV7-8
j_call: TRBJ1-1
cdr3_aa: CASRRSTEAFF

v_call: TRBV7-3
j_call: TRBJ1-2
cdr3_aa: CASSLSGAEPSGGYTF

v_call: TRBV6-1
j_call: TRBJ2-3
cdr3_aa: CATKRYGVDTQYF

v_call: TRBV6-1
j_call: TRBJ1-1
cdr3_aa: CASRYDSRTEAFF

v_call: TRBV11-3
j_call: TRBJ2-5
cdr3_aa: CASSKWAGQETQYF

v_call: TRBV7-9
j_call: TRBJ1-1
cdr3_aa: CASSQKGQVNTEAFF

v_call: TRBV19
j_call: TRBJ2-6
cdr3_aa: CASSMGRHLSGANVLTF

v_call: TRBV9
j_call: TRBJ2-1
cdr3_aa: CASSVGGSGGADNEQFF

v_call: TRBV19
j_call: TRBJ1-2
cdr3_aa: CASSMEGQGYHGYTF

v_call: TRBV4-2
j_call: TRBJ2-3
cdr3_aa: CASSQTRTSGGADTQYF

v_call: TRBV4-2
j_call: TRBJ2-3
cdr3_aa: CASSHDSRGTDTQYF

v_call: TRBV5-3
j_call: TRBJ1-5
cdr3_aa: CARSHSNQPQHF

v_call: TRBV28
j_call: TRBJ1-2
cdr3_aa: CASMSTGGSYGYTF

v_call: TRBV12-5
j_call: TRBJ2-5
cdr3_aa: CASGLVSGGTQYF

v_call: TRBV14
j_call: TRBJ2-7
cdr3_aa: CASAGLQGGRGPYEQYF

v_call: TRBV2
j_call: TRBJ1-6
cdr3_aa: CASSWDRGNNSPLHF

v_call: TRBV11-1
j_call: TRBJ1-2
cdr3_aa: CASSFTAKHGYTF

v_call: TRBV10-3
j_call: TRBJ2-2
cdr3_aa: CAISESPSGVGGELFF

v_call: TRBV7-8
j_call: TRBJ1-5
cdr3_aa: CASSLNDRVYSNQPQHF

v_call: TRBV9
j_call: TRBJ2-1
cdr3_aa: CASSGGTFNEQFF

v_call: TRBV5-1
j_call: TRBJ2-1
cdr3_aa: CASSRGGYSYNEQFF

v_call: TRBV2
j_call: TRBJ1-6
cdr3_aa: CASSDREVTYNSPLHF

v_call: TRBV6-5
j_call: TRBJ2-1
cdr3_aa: CASSYAAGHNEQFF

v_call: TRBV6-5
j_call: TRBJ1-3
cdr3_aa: CASSPTRSGNTIYF

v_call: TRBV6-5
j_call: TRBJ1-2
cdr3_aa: CASSLLPGYSYGYTF

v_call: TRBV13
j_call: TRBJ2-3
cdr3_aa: CASSLGGRGTDTQYF